This TCR beta chain was sequenced in a study of molecular identifiers for immune sequencing clone quantification. V dropped 10 bases and J dropped 3 bases, with 15 bases sitting between them. In germline, CDR1 is MNHEY, CDR2 SMNVEV (reference sequence). The CDR3 sequence is 14 residues long. The study's findings and limits: In a background of 850,000 to 1,000,000 naive cells, spiked Jurkat TCR RNA from one cell was reportedly detectable.

For bulk TCR libraries, previously described methods and listed TCR primers were used. Via MiXCR, TCRdb re-called the PCR reads, giving one row per CDR3 protein. Among around 480,000 distinct CDR3 sequences listed, roughly 24% were seen once. There are a few counts of this clonotype. Its target is unknown. The TCR comes from a human donor in good health. Some libraries in this study had Jurkat cell RNA spiked in. Sequenced material: naive CD8+ T cells from blood, with Jurkat cell RNA spiked in. The sample's subset: FACS-sorted CD8+CD4-CCR7+CD45RA+ naive T cells. V and J are TRBV27 and TRBJ2-2, with D possibly TRBD1 on 6 matching bases. The CDR3 loop is CATQLSGDTGELFF. CDR3 DNA: TGTGCCACCCAGTTATCAGGGGACACCGGGGAGCTGTTTTTT.